This TCR beta chain comes out of a study of blood T cells in healthy people across ages. PCR was performed a second time for roughly 7 to 11 cycles using a sample-barcoded 5' primer and a J-beta primer mix. Each cDNA molecule, via a template-switch adaptor with 12 random nucleotides, was tagged. TCRdb re-derived calls from the 5' RACE reads in MiXCR, one entry per CDR3 protein. The sample has fewer than 2 million distinct CDR3 sequences, about 39% seen once; the top ten hold around 23%. RNA extraction gave at least 5 micrograms of total RNA per sample. V dropped 1 base and J dropped 2; count of bases not matched to a gene: 6. The CDR3 totals 17 residues. From germline, CDR1 is DFQATT and CDR2 SNEGSKA (reference sequence).

The receptor was derived from a human donor in good health. The sequenced sample was blood. The chain is built from TRBV20-1 and TRBJ1-6; 9 nucleotides agree with TRBD1. As DNA, the CDR3 is TGCAGTGCTAGAGGAGGGACAGGGTACACCTATAATTCACCCCTCCACTTT. Protein product: CSARGGTGYTYNSPLHF.